This entry features one T cell receptor (beta chain) sequence. Antigen specificity is unknown. The germline V and J ends were trimmed by 2 bases and 4 bases, with 8 bases remaining between them. Germline V gives CDR1 GTSNPN, CDR2 SVGIG (reference sequence). The CDR3 has 12 amino acids. Extraction of RNA preceded its reverse transcription into cDNA, which served as the sequencing template. Clones were read by immunoSEQ multiplex PCR, and TCRdb kept only the in-frame ones, dropping some. The sample has 220,000 or so clones; about three fifths are singletons. These data come from a study of CD8+ T cells in alopecia areata. Study at large: Patients in the study were on tofacitinib for 6 to 18 months, then off it for 6 months.

Study-level points and caveats: Between patients, shared TCR sequences were less clear than in mice. This was possibly due in part to HLA diversity in the patient population. Affected lesional scalp, above all in alopecia totalis/universalis, was more clonal than normal scalp.

The clonotype was recovered from a human donor with alopecia areata. The chain recombines TRBV30 with TRBJ1-2, with D unclear. This material consisted of CD4+ T cells sorted from blood, taken at week 0. CDR3 residues: CAWSINSYGYTF. The CDR3 coding sequence is TGTGCCTGGAGTATTAACAGCTATGGCTACACCTTC.